This T cell receptor beta chain was identified in a study of metastatic and nonmetastatic thyroid tumors. Study in general: Comparison of repertoires was carried out across blood and tumor or nodule tissue from malignant and benign thyroid patients.

This clone was seen repeatedly, ten times or more. An end of the junction differs from the germline gene, which may be a read error. The CDR3 totals 16 residues. From germline, CDR1 is SGHRS and CDR2 YFSETQ. Patients had received no treatment of any kind before thyroid surgery. TCRdb re-clonotyped the PCR reads through MiXCR. The sample has some 86,000 clones, around 13% seen once; the top ten hold over 7%. The sample comprised tumor tissue. The receptor's source is a female donor with papillary thyroid cancer or a benign thyroid nodule (not recorded which). Some clones in this sample may be carry-over from other donors' samples. The V call is TRBV5-1, the J call TRBJ2-1; 8 nucleotides match TRBD1. CDR3 DNA: TGCGCCAGCAGCATAGGCGGGACAGGATGGTTCAATAAGCAGTTCTTC. This sequence encodes CASSIGGTGWFNKQFF. The full variable domain, with the rest looked up from reference TRBV5-1 and TRBJ2-1, is KAGVTQTPRYLIKTRGQQVTLSCSPISGHRSVSWYQQTPGQGLQFLFEYFSETQRNKGNFPGRFSGRQFSNSRSEMNVSTLELGDSALYLCASSIGGTGWFNKQFFGPGTRLTVL.